The clone carrying this TCR beta chain is large within its sample. Antigen: not known. The post-treatment osteosarcoma tumors were primary, local recurrence or metastasis specimens from poor-prognosis patients. These data are taken from a study of the immune and genomic landscape of osteosarcoma. Looking at the study overall: Diagnosis ages spanned about 5-85 years, median approximately 26.

Study-level findings and limits: Productive clonality stayed low overall, though C3 exceeded C1.

CDR3 length equals 15 residues. Germline CDR1 reads SGHKS; CDR2 reads YYEKEE (reference sequence). Germline trimming cut 4 bases from V and 3 bases from J; bases unmatched to any gene: 6. Assay used: immunoSEQ multiplex PCR; TCRdb lists only in-frame clones, some missing. The sample yields 5,500 to 7,500 clones, around 62% seen once. This TCR came from a human donor with osteosarcoma. The rearrangement joins TRBV5-5 to TRBJ2-7; TRBD2 agrees at 11 bases. The specimen was osteosarcoma tumor tissue from the lung. CDR3 in amino acids: CASSRGTSGSYEQYF. Written as DNA, the CDR3 is TGTGCCAGCAGCCGTGGGACTAGCGGAAGCTACGAGCAGTACTTC. Full variable domain (rest looked up from reference TRBV5-5 and TRBJ2-7): DAGVTQSPTHLIKTRGQQVTLRCSPISGHKSVSWYQQVLGQGPQFIFQYYEKEERGRGNFPDRFSARQFPNYSSELNVNALLLGDSALYLCASSRGTSGSYEQYFGPGTRLTVT.